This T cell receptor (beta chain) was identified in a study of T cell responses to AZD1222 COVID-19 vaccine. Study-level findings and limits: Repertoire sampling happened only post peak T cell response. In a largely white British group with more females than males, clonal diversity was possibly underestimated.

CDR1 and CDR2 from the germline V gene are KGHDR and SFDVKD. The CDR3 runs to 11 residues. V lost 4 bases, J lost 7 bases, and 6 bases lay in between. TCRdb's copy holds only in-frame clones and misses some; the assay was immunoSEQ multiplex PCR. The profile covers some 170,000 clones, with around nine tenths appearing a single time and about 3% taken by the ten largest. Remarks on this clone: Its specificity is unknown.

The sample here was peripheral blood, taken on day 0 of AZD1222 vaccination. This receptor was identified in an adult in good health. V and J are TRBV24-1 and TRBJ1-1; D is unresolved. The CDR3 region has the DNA TGTGCCACCAGTGAGGCGGGTGAAGCTTTCTTT. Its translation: CATSEAGEAFF.